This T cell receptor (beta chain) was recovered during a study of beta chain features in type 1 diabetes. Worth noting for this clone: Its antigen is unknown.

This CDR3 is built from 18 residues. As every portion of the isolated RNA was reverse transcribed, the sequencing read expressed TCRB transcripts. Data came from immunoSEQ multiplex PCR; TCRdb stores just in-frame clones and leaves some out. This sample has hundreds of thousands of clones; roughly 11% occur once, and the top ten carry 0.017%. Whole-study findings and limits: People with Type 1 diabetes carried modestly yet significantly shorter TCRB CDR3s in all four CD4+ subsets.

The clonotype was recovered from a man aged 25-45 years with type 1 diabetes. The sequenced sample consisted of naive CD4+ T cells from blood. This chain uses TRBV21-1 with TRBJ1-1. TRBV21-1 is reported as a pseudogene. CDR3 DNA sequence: TGTGCCAGCAGCAGCGGGCTGGCAGGGACTACGGTGAACACTGAAGCTTTCTTT. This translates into CASSSGLAGTTVNTEAFF.